The next 10 T cell receptor beta chains were all read from a single sample in a study of Ad26.COV2.S vaccination and SARS-CoV-2 variants. Sequenced by immunoSEQ multiplex PCR; TCRdb stores in-frame clones only, minus some. This table has some 450,000 clones, 90% appearing once. The treatment was: roughly 18 received Ad26.COV2.S at low or high dose, single or two shots; roughly five received placebo; per-sample allocation not given. At day 63 after the first vaccine or placebo injection, samples were drawn. The input for sequencing was peripheral blood, taken in a trial of Ad26.COV2.S vaccine versus placebo. These receptors were obtained from a person aged 18-60 years who received the Ad26.COV2.S COVID-19 vaccine or a placebo.

The V and J genes are TRBV6-2 or TRBV6-3 and TRBJ2-1; 9 bases map to TRBD2. This CDR3 is built from 16 residues. V shed 0 bases, J shed 8 bases, and the junction held 8 bases outside the gene matches. CDR1 is MNHEY, CDR2 SVGEGT, per germline. CDR3 in DNA: TGTGCCAGCAGTTACTCTGAGCGGGAGGTAGGCGATGAGCAGTTCTTC. It specifies CASSYSEREVGDEQFF.

The rearrangement uses TRBV11-2 and TRBJ2-3; 9 bases line up with TRBD2. This CDR3 comprises 16 residues. Per the germline V gene, CDR1 is SGHAT and CDR2 is FQNNGV. With 5 bases clipped from V and 2 bases from J, the junction kept 8 bases outside the gene matches. The CDR3 is CASSLIAGAPTDTQYF. CDR3 in DNA: TGTGCCAGCAGCCTCATAGCGGGAGCACCCACAGATACGCAGTATTTT.

The chain employs TRBV7-6 and TRBJ2-7; tentatively, D is TRBD2 (5 bases). The germline gives CDR1 SGHVS, CDR2 FNYEAQ. This CDR3 is 14 amino acids long. V gave up 1 base and J gave up 7 bases, with 14 bases separating them. DNA for the CDR3: TGTGCCAGCAGCTTAGACGGAACCAGGAGGGAGCAGTACTTC. It encodes CASSLDGTRREQYF.

This chain joins TRBV4-1 and TRBJ2-1; 8 bases align to TRBD2. J lost 7 bases, V lost 1 base, and 6 bases had no gene match. The length of the CDR3 is 15 residues. Looked up from germline, CDR1 is MGHRA and CDR2 is YSYEKL. The CDR3, as DNA: TGCGCCAGCAGCCAAGTGACTAGCGTCGGTAATGAGCAGTTCTTC. Its protein product is CASSQVTSVGNEQFF.

V and J are TRBV4-3 and TRBJ2-1, with TRBD2 matching 8 bases. Germline values: CDR1 LGHNA, CDR2 YSLEER. With 3 bases clipped from V and 3 bases from J, the junction kept 7 bases outside the gene matches. The CDR3 runs 16 residues. This chain's CDR3 is CASSQDQRENYNEQFF. The CDR3 DNA is TGCGCCAGCAGCCAGGACCAGCGGGAGAACTACAATGAGCAGTTCTTC.

V usage is TRBV7-2 and J usage is TRBJ2-1; 10 bases are a match to TRBD1. The germline V gene has CDR1 SGHTA and CDR2 FQGNSA. The junction had 13 bases not matched to a gene; V was cut back by 3 bases and J by 5 bases. The CDR3 length is 18 residues. CDR3 DNA: TGTGCCAGCAGCTTCCCTATATATGGACAGGGGGGAGACAATGAGCAGTTCTTC. Translation gives CASSFPIYGQGGDNEQFF.

This chain uses TRBV12-5 with TRBJ1-1; the match to TRBD1 covers 9 bases. The CDR3 covers 19 residues. Germline V gene lookup returns CDR1 LGHNT and CDR2 FRNRAP. V shed 1 base, J shed 1 base, and the junction held 13 bases outside the gene matches. In DNA, the CDR3 is TGTGCTAGTGGTTTGGCACAACACCATAACAGGGGGCCGAACACTGAAGCTTTCTTT. Translation gives CASGLAQHHNRGPNTEAFF.

The chain has TRBV6-5 and TRBJ2-7; 9 positions agree with TRBD2. The CDR3 is 16 amino acids. V shed 2 bases, J shed 4 bases, and the junction held 9 bases outside the gene matches. Germline CDR1 and CDR2: MNHEY and SVGAGI. The CDR3 DNA follows: TGTGCCAGCAGTTACCTAGCTAGCGGGACCCCTTACGAGCAGTACTTC. This codes for CASSYLASGTPYEQYF.

The chain employs TRBV27 and TRBJ1-5, with D uncertain. Germline V gives CDR1 MNHEY, CDR2 SMNVEV (reference sequence). The CDR3 is 14 amino acids. V shed 0 bases and J shed 7 bases, with 10 bases lying between them. CDR3 protein: CASSLSRGRQPQHF. The CDR3 DNA follows: TGTGCCAGCAGTTTATCGCGCGGGCGCCAGCCCCAGCATTTT.

V gene TRBV24-1 combines with J gene TRBJ2-5; TRBD2 aligns across 8 bases. Looked up from germline, CDR1 is KGHDR and CDR2 is SFDVKD. The ends lost 9 bases at V and 1 base at J; junction bases unmatched: 9. The CDR3 has 15 residues. Here the CDR3 DNA reads TGTGCCACCGGAGGGAGACGGGGGGGCCAAGAGACCCAGTACTTC. Its protein is CATGGRRGGQETQYF.